This T cell receptor (beta chain) was profiled in a study of CD8 T cells in ankylosing spondylitis. Study results and limitations: Reported data indicate significant enrichment of disease-linked clones within matched ankylosing spondylitis synovial fluid. Disease-associated clones were CD8+ and fairly uncommon in peripheral blood. Typical of ankylosing spondylitis blood, it appeared, was a TCR beta motif of fewer than ten highly homologous variants.

CDR3 length: 14 residues. About this clonotype: What it binds is not known. A much more abundant neighbour one base away suggests this may be a read error.

For TCR beta, libraries came from quantitative 5'-RACE with molecular barcodes. TCRdb passed the 5' RACE reads through MiXCR, listing each CDR3 protein once. The data contain about 320,000 distinct CDR3 sequences, roughly 10% of them singletons. This receptor was taken from a female donor with ankylosing spondylitis or in good health (not recorded which). This sequence joins TRBV12-3 or TRBV12-4 and TRBJ2-7, with 8 positions matching TRBD1. Sequencing was performed on blood, either unsorted or a sorted T cell fraction (not recorded which). CDR3 loop: CASSFDRGGYEQHF. The CDR3 DNA reads TGTGCCAGCAGTTTTGACAGGGGAGGCTACGAGCAGCACTTC.